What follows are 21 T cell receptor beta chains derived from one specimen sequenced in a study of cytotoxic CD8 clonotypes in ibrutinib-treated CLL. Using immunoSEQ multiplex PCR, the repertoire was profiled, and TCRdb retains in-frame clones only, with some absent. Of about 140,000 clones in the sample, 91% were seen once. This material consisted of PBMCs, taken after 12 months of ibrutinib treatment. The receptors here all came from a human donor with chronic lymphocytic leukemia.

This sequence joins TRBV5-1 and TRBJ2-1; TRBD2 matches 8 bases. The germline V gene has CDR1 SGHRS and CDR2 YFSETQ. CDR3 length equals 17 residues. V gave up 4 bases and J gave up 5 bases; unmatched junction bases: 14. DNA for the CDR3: TGCGCCAGCAGCCTGGGTTGGGCTGGCGGGAGGAACAATGAGCAGTTCTTC. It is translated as CASSLGWAGGRNNEQFF. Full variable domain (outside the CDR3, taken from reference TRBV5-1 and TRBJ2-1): KAGVTQTPRYLIKTRGQQVTLSCSPISGHRSVSWYQQTPGQGLQFLFEYFSETQRNKGNFPGRFSGRQFSNSRSEMNVSTLELGDSALYLCASSLGWAGGRNNEQFFGPGTRLTVL.

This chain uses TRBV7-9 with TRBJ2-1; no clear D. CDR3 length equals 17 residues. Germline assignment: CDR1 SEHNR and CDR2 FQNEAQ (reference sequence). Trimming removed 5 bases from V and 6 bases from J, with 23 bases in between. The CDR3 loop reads CASSPSLGGGLINEQFF. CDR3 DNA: TGTGCCAGCAGCCCGTCCCTTGGTGGTGGGCTAATCAATGAGCAGTTCTTC.

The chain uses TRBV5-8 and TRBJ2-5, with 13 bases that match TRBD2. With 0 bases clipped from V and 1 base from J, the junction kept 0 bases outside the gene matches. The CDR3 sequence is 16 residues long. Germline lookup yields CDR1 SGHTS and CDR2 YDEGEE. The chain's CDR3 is CASSLGTSGSQETQYF. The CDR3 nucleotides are TGTGCCAGCAGCTTGGGGACTAGCGGGAGCCAAGAGACCCAGTACTTC.

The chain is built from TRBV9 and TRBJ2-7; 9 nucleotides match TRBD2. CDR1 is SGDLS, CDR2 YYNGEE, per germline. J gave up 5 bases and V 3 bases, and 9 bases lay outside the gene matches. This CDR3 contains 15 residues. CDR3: CASSGGIAGEDEQYF. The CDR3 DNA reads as TGTGCCAGCAGCGGCGGAATAGCGGGAGAGGACGAGCAGTACTTC. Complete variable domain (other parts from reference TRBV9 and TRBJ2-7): DSGVTQTPKHLITATGQRVTLRCSPRSGDLSVYWYQQSLDQGLQFLIQYYNGEERAKGNILERFSAQQFPDLHSELNLSSLELGDSALYFCASSGGIAGEDEQYFGPGTRLTVT.

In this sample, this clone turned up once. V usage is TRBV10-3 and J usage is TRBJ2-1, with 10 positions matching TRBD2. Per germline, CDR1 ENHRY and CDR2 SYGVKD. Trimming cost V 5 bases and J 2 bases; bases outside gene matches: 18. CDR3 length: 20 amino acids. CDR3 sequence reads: CAISQPASSGSRDPYNEQFF. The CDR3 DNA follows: TGTGCCATCAGTCAACCTGCGTCTAGCGGGAGCCGAGATCCCTACAATGAGCAGTTCTTC.

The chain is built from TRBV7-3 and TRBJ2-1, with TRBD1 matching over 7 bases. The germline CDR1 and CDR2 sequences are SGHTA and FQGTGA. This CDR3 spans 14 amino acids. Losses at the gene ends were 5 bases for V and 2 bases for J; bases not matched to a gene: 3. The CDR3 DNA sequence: TGTGCCAGCAGCAAGGACAGGACCTACAATGAGCAGTTCTTC. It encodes CASSKDRTYNEQFF.

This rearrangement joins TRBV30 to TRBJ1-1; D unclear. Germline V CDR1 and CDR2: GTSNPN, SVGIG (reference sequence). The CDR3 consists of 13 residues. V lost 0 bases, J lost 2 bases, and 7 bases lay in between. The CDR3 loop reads CAWSVRGNTEAFF. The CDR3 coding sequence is TGTGCCTGGAGTGTACGAGGAAACACTGAAGCTTTCTTT.

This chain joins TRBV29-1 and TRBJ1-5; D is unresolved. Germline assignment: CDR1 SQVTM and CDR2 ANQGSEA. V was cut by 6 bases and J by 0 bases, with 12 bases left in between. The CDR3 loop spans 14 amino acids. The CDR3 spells CSVGGRDSNQPQHF. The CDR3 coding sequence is TGCAGCGTGGGAGGTAGAGATAGCAATCAGCCCCAGCATTTT.

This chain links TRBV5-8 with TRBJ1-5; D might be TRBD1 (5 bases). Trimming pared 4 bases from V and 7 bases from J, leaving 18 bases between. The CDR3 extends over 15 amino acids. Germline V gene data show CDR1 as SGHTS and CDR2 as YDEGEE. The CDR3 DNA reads TGTGCCAGCAGCAAACAACTATGGGGGGGGCAGCCCCAGCATTTT. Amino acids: CASSKQLWGGQPQHF.

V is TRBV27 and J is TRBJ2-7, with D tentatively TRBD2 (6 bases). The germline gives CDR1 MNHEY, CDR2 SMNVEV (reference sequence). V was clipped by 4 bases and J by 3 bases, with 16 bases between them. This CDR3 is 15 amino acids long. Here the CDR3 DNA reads TGTGCCAGCAGTTCCTGGGACTTCCAGGGCTACGAGCAGTACTTC. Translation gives CASSSWDFQGYEQYF.

Here the CDR3 reads CASSLGGVYTGELFF. CDR3 coding DNA: TGCGCCAGCAGCCTGGGCGGCGTATATACCGGGGAGCTGTTTTTT. The J gene is TRBJ2-2, the V gene TRBV4-3; D gene ambiguous. Per the germline V gene, CDR1 is LGHNA and CDR2 is YSLEER. Trimming removed 4 bases from V and 5 bases from J, with 14 bases in between. The CDR3 consists of 15 residues.

The CDR3 sequence: CSAGTGPYEQYF. The CDR3 coding sequence is TGCAGCGCCGGGACAGGTCCCTACGAGCAGTACTTC. V gene TRBV29-1 combines with J gene TRBJ2-7, with 8 bases lining up with TRBD1. This CDR3 contains 12 residues. V was pared by 7 bases and J by 2 bases, with 4 bases of the junction left unmatched. The germline V gene has CDR1 SQVTM and CDR2 ANQGSEA.

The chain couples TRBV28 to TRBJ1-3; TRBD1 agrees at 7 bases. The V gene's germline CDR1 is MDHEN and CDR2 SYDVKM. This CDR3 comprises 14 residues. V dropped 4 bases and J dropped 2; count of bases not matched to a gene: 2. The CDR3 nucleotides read TGTGCCAGCAGTTGGGGGACAGCTGGAAACACCATATATTTT. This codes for CASSWGTAGNTIYF.

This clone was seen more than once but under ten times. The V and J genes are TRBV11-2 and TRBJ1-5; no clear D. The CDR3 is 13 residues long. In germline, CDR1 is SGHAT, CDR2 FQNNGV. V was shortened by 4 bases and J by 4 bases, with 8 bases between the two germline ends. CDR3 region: CASSSTENQPQHF. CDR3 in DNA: TGTGCCAGCAGCTCGACGGAGAATCAGCCCCAGCATTTT.

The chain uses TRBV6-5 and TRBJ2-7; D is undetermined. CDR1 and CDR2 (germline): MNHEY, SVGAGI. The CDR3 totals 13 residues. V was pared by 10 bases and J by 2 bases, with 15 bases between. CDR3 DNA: TGTGCCAACCTCCCGGCAGGAACCTACGAGCAGTACTTC. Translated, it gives CANLPAGTYEQYF.

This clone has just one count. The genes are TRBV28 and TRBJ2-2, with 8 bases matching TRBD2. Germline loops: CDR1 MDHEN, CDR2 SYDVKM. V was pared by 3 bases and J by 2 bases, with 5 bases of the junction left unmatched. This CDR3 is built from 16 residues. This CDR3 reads CASSLFGRVNTGELFF. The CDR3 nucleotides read TGTGCCAGCAGTTTGTTCGGGAGGGTCAACACCGGGGAGCTGTTTTTT.

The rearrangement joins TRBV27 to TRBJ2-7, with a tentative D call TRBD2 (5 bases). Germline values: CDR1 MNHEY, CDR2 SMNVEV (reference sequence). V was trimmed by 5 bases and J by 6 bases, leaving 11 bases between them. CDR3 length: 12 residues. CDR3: CASSIEGGEQYF. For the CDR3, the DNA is TGTGCCAGCAGTATCGAGGGCGGCGAGCAGTACTTC.

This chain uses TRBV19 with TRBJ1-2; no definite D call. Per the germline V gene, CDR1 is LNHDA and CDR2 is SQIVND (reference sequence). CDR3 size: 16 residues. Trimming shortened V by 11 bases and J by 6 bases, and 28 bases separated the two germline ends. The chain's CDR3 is CASIGEPGLLGNGYTF. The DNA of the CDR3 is TGTGCCTCTATAGGAGAACCTGGCCTCTTAGGGAATGGCTACACCTTC. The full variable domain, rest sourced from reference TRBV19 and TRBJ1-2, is DGGITQSPKYLFRKEGQNVTLSCEQNLNHDAMYWYRQDPGQGLRLIYYSQIVNDFQKGDIAEGYSVSREKKESFPLTVTSAQKNPTAFYLCASIGEPGLLGNGYTFGSGTRLTVV.

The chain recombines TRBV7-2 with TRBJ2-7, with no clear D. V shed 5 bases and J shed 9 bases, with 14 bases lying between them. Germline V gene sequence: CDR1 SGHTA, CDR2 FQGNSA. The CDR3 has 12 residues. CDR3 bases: TGTGCCAGCAGCCTCCGACTCCGCGGGCAGTACTTC. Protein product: CASSLRLRGQYF.

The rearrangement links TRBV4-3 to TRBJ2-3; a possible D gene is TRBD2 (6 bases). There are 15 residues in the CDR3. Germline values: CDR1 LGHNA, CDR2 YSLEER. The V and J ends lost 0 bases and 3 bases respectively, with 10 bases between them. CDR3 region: CASSQDGGMTDTQYF. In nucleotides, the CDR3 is TGCGCCAGCAGCCAAGATGGCGGGATGACAGATACGCAGTATTTT.

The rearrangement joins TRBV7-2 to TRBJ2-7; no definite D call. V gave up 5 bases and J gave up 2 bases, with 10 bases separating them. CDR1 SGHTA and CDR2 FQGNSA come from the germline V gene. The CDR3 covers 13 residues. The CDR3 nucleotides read TGTGCCAGCAGCCTTCATCATCCCTACGAGCAGTACTTC. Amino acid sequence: CASSLHHPYEQYF.